This TCR beta chain was documented in a study of T cell changes during pregnancy in multiple sclerosis (dated by TCRdb to between 2017 and 2020). About the investigation overall: The study examined how the T cell repertoire changed over the course of pregnancy in women with multiple sclerosis.

A remark on this clone: Its antigen is unknown. Base qualities are missing; no much larger clone stands one base away.

Receptor amplification or capture employed the immunoSEQ multiplex PCR assay. The table comes from immuneACCESS by way of TCRdb, which keeps in-frame sequences with V and J called. Part of the clones is missing from these tables; in studies checked, under half for an unresolved V gene and the rest for unknown reasons. The table for this sample lists roughly 80,000 clones; 93% of them were counted only once. Jointly, the top ten make up roughly 2.5% of the sample. Spanning cysteine to phenylalanine, the CDR3 consists of 13 amino acids. The sequence is cut down to CDR3 DNA, 39 bases in frame from base 1. Deletion took 7 bases off V and 4 bases off J, with a span of 11 bases between the germline ends. As encoded in the germline V gene, CDR1 is MNHEY while CDR2 is SVGAGI.

This material consisted of peripheral blood, taken in the second trimester of pregnancy. Recombination connected TRBV6-5 to TRBJ1-5; tentative D gene TRBD1, with 6 bases matching. This sequence was found in a female donor with multiple sclerosis, enrolled in a pregnancy study. In nucleotides, the sequence is TGTGCCAGCACCAGGGGCCGGAATCAGCCCCAGCATTTT. Its amino acids are CASTRGRNQPQHF.